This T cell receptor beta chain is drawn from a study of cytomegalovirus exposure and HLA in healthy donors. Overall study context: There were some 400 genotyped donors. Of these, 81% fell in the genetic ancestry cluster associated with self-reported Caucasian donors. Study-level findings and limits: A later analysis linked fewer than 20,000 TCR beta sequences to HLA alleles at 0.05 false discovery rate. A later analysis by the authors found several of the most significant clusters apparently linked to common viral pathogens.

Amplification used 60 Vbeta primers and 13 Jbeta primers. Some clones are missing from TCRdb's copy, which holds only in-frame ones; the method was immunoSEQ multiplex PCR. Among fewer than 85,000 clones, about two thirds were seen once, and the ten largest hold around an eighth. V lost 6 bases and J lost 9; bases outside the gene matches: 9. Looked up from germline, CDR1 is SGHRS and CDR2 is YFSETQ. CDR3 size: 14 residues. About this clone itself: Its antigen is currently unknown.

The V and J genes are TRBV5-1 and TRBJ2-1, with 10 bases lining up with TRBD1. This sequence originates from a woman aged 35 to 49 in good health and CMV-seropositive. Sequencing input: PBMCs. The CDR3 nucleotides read TGCGCCAGCACCCCGACAGGGGGCCGTTTTGAGCAGTTCTTC. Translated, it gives CASTPTGGRFEQFF.